This record looks at one TCR beta chain sequence and its context. Between the trimmed V and J ends, which lost 1 base and 4 bases, there was a span of 5 bases. Germline V gives CDR1 SGHTA, CDR2 FQGNSA. The CDR3 runs to 13 residues. This sample was included in a study of blood T cell repertoires in COVID-19. TCRdb keeps only in-frame clones here, not all; method: immunoSEQ multiplex PCR. The data contain about 63,000 clones, around 90% of them seen just once; the ten biggest clones take up more than 4%. This sequence joins TRBV7-2 and TRBJ2-1; no reliable D call. The sample taken for sequencing was peripheral blood. The TCR was taken from a human donor in a cohort sampled during active COVID-19. Here the CDR3 DNA reads TGTGCCAGCAGCTTAGGTCAGTACAATGAGCAGTTCTTC. It yields the protein CASSLGQYNEQFF.